This T cell receptor (beta chain) was obtained from a study of cytomegalovirus exposure and HLA in healthy donors. Study-level information: Some 91 million unique TCRs from HLA-typed donors were held in an early release of data.

The CDR3 has 14 residues. Germline CDR1 LNHDA, CDR2 SQIVND (reference sequence). With regard to this clone: Antigen specificity is unknown. Its ends do not fully match the called genes, so a read error is possible.

Whole-study results and caveats: Most TCR sequences were uncommon, yet certain public TCRs appeared in many donors.

Donors counted as nominally healthy when sampled, yet unrecorded immune exposures were likely. The PCR used 60 Vbeta and 13 Jbeta primers. Here immunoSEQ multiplex PCR was the method, and the copy in TCRdb shows in-frame clones only, minus some. The sample contains some 140,000 clones, 80% of which appear only once. The genes are TRBV19 and TRBJ2-5; 10 nucleotides line up with TRBD2. Material for sequencing was PBMCs. This receptor was identified in a man in his thirties or forties in good health and CMV-seropositive. The CDR3 region has the DNA TGTGCCAGTAGTATCAAGCTAGCGGGAGTGGGGGCGAACTTC. The encoded protein is CASSIKLAGVGANF.